One sample yielded the 24 T cell receptor beta chains listed below, sequenced in a study of Ad26.COV2.S vaccination and SARS-CoV-2 variants. The treatment denotes: around 19 received Ad26.COV2.S at low or high dose, single or two shots; several received placebo; per-sample allocation not given. Specimens were obtained on day 63 following the first vaccine or placebo injection. Clones were read by immunoSEQ multiplex PCR, and TCRdb kept only the in-frame ones, dropping some. The sample has roughly 420,000 clones, 89% seen once. Sequencing was performed on peripheral blood, taken in a trial of Ad26.COV2.S vaccine versus placebo. The receptors here all came from a person between 18 and 65 years old who received the Ad26.COV2.S COVID-19 vaccine or a placebo.

This clone was counted a single time. The genes are TRBV28 and TRBJ1-2; 7 bases are a match to TRBD1. Germline trimming cut 6 bases from V and 8 bases from J; bases unmatched to any gene: 9. The CDR3 is 13 residues long. The germline gives CDR1 MDHEN, CDR2 SYDVKM. Here the CDR3 reads CASRRPTGSGYTF. The CDR3, as DNA: TGTGCCAGCAGGCGACCGACAGGGAGCGGCTACACCTTC.

The chain uses TRBV6-5 and TRBJ1-1; D remains ambiguous. The CDR3 has 14 residues. Trimming stripped 2 bases from V and 6 bases from J, with 13 bases between. Germline CDR1 reads MNHEY; CDR2 reads SVGAGI. The CDR3 DNA reads TGTGCCAGCAGTTACCCAGGCGCAAGGGCTGAAGCTTTCTTT. Amino acids: CASSYPGARAEAFF.

This clone was seen once. The sample has other DNA sequences that encode this CDR3 too. The chain links TRBV18 to TRBJ2-7; the D is unclear. Germline CDR1 is KGHSH and CDR2 is LQKENI. The CDR3 consists of 12 residues. The ends were cut back, 3 bases at V and 2 bases at J, with 5 bases in the middle. The CDR3 sequence is CASSPGTYEQYF. In nucleotides, the CDR3 is TGTGCCAGCTCACCTGGGACCTACGAGCAGTACTTC.

The genes are TRBV18 and TRBJ1-1; D gene uncertain. V was pared by 2 bases and J by 0 bases, with 7 bases between. CDR1 and CDR2 from the germline V gene are KGHSH and LQKENI. The length of the CDR3 is 14 residues. DNA for the CDR3: TGTGCCAGCTCACCAACCATTCTGAACACTGAAGCTTTCTTT. The encoded protein is CASSPTILNTEAFF.

In regard to this clone: A junction boundary mismatches the germline segment, possibly from a read error. The genes are TRBV7-9 and TRBJ2-3; 10 bases line up with TRBD2. The CDR3 loop spans 14 amino acids. CDR1 is SEHNR and CDR2 is FQNEAQ in the germline V gene (reference sequence). The CDR3 region is CASSLAGGTDTQYF. In nucleotides, the CDR3 is TGTGCCAGCAGCCTAGCGGGGGGCACAGATACGCAGTATTTT.

The V and J genes are TRBV28 and TRBJ1-5, with TRBD1 matching over 8 bases. This CDR3 has 12 residues. With 2 bases clipped from V and 9 bases from J, the junction kept 0 bases outside the gene matches. CDR1 and CDR2 from the germline V gene are MDHEN and SYDVKM. DNA of the CDR3: TGTGCCAGCAGTTTAGGGACAGGGCCCCAGCATTTT. Translation: CASSLGTGPQHF.

J is TRBJ2-1 and V is TRBV6-5; the D gene is possibly TRBD1 (6 bases). The CDR3 spans 14 residues. V was pared by 7 bases and J by 4 bases, with 14 bases between. Germline assignment: CDR1 MNHEY and CDR2 SVGAGI. The CDR3 region is CASMDSNIYNEQFF. In DNA, the CDR3 is TGTGCCAGCATGGACAGCAATATTTACAATGAGCAGTTCTTC.

The chain couples TRBV6-5 to TRBJ2-7; 7 bases line up with TRBD1. There are 14 residues in the CDR3. The V and J ends lost 2 bases and 2 bases, in that order; junction bases with no gene match: 3. Germline CDR1 reads MNHEY; CDR2 reads SVGAGI. The DNA for the CDR3 is TGTGCCAGCAGTTACAGGACAGGACCCTACGAGCAGTACTTC. As protein: CASSYRTGPYEQYF.

The chain employs TRBV2 and TRBJ1-4, with D maybe TRBD1 (5 bases). From germline, CDR1 is SNHLY and CDR2 FYNNEI. This CDR3 comprises 16 residues. V lost 2 bases and J lost 8, with 18 bases in between. CDR3 in amino acids: CASSEYQGGIREKLFF. The DNA of the CDR3 is TGTGCCAGCAGTGAATACCAGGGAGGAATTCGAGAAAAACTGTTTTTT.

The rearrangement uses TRBV29-1 and TRBJ2-3, with 9 bases aligning to TRBD1. With V trimmed by 4 bases and J by 1 base, 15 bases remained unmatched. The CDR3 is 18 amino acids. CDR1 and CDR2 (germline): SQVTM, ANQGSEA. In nucleotides, the CDR3 is TGCAGCGTTGCCGGGACAGGGAGTGGAAGGGTTGGCACAGATACGCAGTATTTT. Protein: CSVAGTGSGRVGTDTQYF.

This chain uses TRBV20-1 with TRBJ2-1, with TRBD2 matching over 8 bases. CDR3 size: 15 residues. CDR1 is DFQATT, CDR2 SNEGSKA, per germline (reference sequence). Trimming cost V 3 bases and J 0 bases; bases outside gene matches: 4. The DNA for the CDR3 is TGCAGTGCTAGTACTAGCGGCTTCTCCTACAATGAGCAGTTCTTC. It translates to CSASTSGFSYNEQFF.

This chain links TRBV4-2 with TRBJ1-1; TRBD1 matches 11 bases. V was pared by 5 bases and J by 9 bases, with 11 bases of the junction left unmatched. Germline lookup yields CDR1 LGHNA and CDR2 YNFKEQ. The CDR3 consists of 15 residues. DNA of the CDR3: TGTGCCAGCAGCTCGCCGGGACAGGGGGGTCGGCAAGCTTTCTTT. Translating it yields CASSSPGQGGRQAFF.

This chain connects TRBV9 to TRBJ2-1, with 14 nucleotides matching TRBD2. CDR3 size: 17 residues. The junction had 13 bases not matched to a gene; V was cut back by 7 bases and J by 7 bases. Per germline, CDR1 SGDLS and CDR2 YYNGEE. This CDR3 reads CASSKTSGGAMGNEQFF. CDR3 sequence (DNA): TGTGCCAGCTCTAAGACTAGCGGGGGGGCCATGGGAAATGAGCAGTTCTTC.

The V and J genes are TRBV7-2 and TRBJ1-4; D not certain. The V end was cut by 4 bases, the J end by 0 bases, with 9 bases between. CDR1 and CDR2 (germline): SGHTA, FQGNSA. The length of the CDR3 is 15 residues. CDR3 in DNA: TGTGCCAGCAGCTCAAAACGTGCAACTAATGAAAAACTGTTTTTT. The encoded protein is CASSSKRATNEKLFF.

The chain is built from TRBV6-1 and TRBJ1-1; D is unresolved. The length of the CDR3 is 16 residues. Trimming left V 2 bases short and J 1 base short, with 14 bases between. Per the germline V gene, CDR1 is MNHNS and CDR2 is SASEGT. CDR3 DNA sequence: TGTGCCAGCAGTGAACGCCGAGAATATCAGAACACTGAAGCTTTCTTT. Its protein is CASSERREYQNTEAFF.

V usage is TRBV6-2 or TRBV6-3 and J usage is TRBJ1-1, with a possible D match to TRBD1 (5 bases). From germline, CDR1 is MNHEY and CDR2 SVGEGT. V was shortened by 0 bases and J by 4 bases, with 15 bases between the two germline ends. The CDR3 extends over 16 amino acids. The CDR3 here is CASSYSRAGRGTEAFF. The CDR3 DNA follows: TGTGCCAGCAGTTACTCCCGGGCAGGGAGGGGCACTGAAGCTTTCTTT.

CDR3 loop: CASSFMTGADGNTIYF. The CDR3 nucleotides read TGTGCCAGCAGTTTTATGACAGGCGCCGATGGAAACACCATATATTTT. The chain has TRBV28 and TRBJ1-3; possibly TRBD1 for D (6 bases). The V gene lost 3 bases and the J gene lost 3 bases, with 15 bases spanning the gap. This CDR3 is 16 amino acids long. The germline CDR1 and CDR2 sequences are MDHEN and SYDVKM.

The chain joins TRBV18 to TRBJ2-1, with 10 bases fitting TRBD2. This CDR3 region has 15 residues. Germline CDR1 is KGHSH and CDR2 is LQKENI. J lost 8 bases, V lost 6 bases, and 10 bases had no gene match. The CDR3 sequence: CASSLRASGGHEQFF. The CDR3 DNA sequence: TGTGCCAGCTCCTTACGGGCTAGCGGGGGTCATGAGCAGTTCTTC. The full variable domain, completed using reference TRBV18 and TRBJ2-1, is NAGVMQNPRHLVRRRGQEARLRCSPMKGHSHVYWYRQLPEEGLKFMVYLQKENIIDESGMPKERFSAEFPKEGPSILRIQQVVRGDSAAYFCASSLRASGGHEQFFGPGTRLTVL.

This clone was counted between two and nine times. The V gene is TRBV6-4, the J gene TRBJ2-1; 9 bases are a match to TRBD2. V shed 1 base, J shed 8 bases, and the junction held 6 bases outside the gene matches. The CDR3 has 15 residues. CDR1 and CDR2 from the germline V gene are MRHNA and SNTAGT. The DNA for the CDR3 is TGTGCCAGCAGTGACTTTGGCGGGGGGGCCGATGAGCAGTTCTTC. Its protein product is CASSDFGGGADEQFF.

The rearrangement joins TRBV7-8 to TRBJ2-1; D might be TRBD2 (5 bases). This CDR3 is built from 15 residues. V was cut by 5 bases and J by 7 bases, with 18 bases left in between. The germline V gene encodes CDR1 SGHVS and CDR2 FQNEAQ. CDR3 loop: CASSPGWFTANEQFF. CDR3 DNA sequence: TGTGCCAGCAGCCCGGGGTGGTTTACCGCAAATGAGCAGTTCTTC.

This chain joins TRBV29-1 and TRBJ1-1, with D possibly TRBD1 on 5 matching bases. Trimming removed 3 bases at V and 0 bases at J, with 8 bases between. The CDR3 runs to 13 residues. Germline V gene sequence: CDR1 SQVTM, CDR2 ANQGSEA. The CDR3 protein is CSVEKGLNTEAFF. Here the CDR3 DNA reads TGCAGCGTTGAGAAGGGGCTGAACACTGAAGCTTTCTTT.

The chain couples TRBV7-8 to TRBJ1-5; 7 bases align to TRBD1. CDR3 length equals 15 residues. Germline CDR1 is SGHVS and CDR2 is FQNEAQ. J gave up 6 bases and V 7 bases, and 12 bases lay outside the gene matches. This CDR3 is CASTGGRGHSQPQHF. CDR3 nucleotide sequence: TGTGCCAGCACAGGGGGGAGGGGGCATAGTCAGCCCCAGCATTTT.

The rearrangement links TRBV28 to TRBJ1-1; TRBD1 matches at 10 bases. Germline V gene data show CDR1 as MDHEN and CDR2 as SYDVKM. The CDR3 loop spans 12 amino acids. J lost 9 bases, V lost 5 bases, and 3 bases had no gene match. The CDR3 DNA reads TGTGCCAGCAGTGGACAGGGGGGGAAAGCTTTCTTT. Its translation is CASSGQGGKAFF.

This chain joins TRBV19 and TRBJ1-4, with D maybe TRBD1 (6 bases). The CDR3 is 15 residues long. V lost 6 bases, J lost 7 bases, and 18 bases lay in between. Germline V CDR1 and CDR2: LNHDA, SQIVND (reference sequence). The CDR3 loop reads CASSTQGIRVEKLFF. In nucleotides, the CDR3 is TGTGCCAGTAGCACCCAGGGGATCCGGGTTGAAAAACTGTTTTTT.